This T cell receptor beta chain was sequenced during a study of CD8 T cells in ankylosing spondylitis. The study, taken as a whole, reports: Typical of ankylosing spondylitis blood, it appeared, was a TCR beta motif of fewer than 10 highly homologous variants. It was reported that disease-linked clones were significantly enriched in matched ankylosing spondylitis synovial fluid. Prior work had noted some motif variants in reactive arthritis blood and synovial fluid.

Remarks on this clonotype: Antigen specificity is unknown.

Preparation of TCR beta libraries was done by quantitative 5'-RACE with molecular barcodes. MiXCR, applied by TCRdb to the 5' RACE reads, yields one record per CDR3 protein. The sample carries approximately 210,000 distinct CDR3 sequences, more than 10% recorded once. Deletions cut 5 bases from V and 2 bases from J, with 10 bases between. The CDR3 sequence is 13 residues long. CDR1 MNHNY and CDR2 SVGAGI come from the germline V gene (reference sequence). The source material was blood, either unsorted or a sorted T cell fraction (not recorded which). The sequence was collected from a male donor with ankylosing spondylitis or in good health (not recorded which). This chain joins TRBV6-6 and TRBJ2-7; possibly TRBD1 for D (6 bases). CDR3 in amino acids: CASSTRQAYEQYF. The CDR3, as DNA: TGTGCCAGCAGTACGCGACAGGCCTACGAGCAGTACTTC.